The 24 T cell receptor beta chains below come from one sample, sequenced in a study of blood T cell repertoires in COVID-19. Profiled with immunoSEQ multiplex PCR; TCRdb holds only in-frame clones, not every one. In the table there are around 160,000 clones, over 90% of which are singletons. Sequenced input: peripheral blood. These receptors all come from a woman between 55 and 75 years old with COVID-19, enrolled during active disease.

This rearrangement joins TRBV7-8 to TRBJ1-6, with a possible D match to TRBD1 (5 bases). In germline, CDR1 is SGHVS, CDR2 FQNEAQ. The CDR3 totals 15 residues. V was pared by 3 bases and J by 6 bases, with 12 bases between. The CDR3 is CASSLGEVGNSPLHF. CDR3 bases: TGTGCCAGCAGCTTGGGGGAGGTGGGTAATTCACCCCTCCACTTT.

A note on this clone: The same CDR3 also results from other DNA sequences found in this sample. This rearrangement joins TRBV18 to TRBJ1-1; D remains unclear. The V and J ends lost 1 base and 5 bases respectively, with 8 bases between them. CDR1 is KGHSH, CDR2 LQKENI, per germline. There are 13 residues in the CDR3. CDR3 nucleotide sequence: TGTGCCAGCTCACCACAGGGCGGGACTGAAGCTTTCTTT. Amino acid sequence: CASSPQGGTEAFF.

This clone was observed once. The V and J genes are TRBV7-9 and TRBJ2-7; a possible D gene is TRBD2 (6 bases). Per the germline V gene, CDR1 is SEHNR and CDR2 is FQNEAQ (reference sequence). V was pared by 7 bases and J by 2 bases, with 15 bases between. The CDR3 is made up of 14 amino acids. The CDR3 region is CASTSGRSTYEQYF. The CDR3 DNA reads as TGTGCCAGCACCTCAGGGAGGAGCACCTACGAGCAGTACTTC.

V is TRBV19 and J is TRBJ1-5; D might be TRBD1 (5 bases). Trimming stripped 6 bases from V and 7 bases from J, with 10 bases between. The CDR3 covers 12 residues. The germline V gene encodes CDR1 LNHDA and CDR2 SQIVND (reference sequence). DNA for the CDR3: TGTGCCAGTAGACAGCAGGGACAGCCCCAGCATTTT. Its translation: CASRQQGQPQHF.

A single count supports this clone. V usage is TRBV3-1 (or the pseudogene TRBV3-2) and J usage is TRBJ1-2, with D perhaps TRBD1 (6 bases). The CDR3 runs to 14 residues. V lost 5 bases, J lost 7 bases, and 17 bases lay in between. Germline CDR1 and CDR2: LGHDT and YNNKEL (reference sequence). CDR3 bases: TGTGCCAGCAGCGGCGCACAGGGTCGGGGTGGCTACACCTTC. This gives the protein CASSGAQGRGGYTF.

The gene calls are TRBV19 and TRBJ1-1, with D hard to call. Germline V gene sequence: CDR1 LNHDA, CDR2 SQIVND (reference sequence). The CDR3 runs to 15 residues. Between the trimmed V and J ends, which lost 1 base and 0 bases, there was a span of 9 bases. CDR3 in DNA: TGTGCCAGTAGTATAGGGCTGGGCATGAACACTGAAGCTTTCTTT. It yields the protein CASSIGLGMNTEAFF.

The CDR3 reads CASSLGGILAQYF. The DNA of the CDR3 is TGTGCCAGCAGCTTAGGAGGAATATTGGCCCAGTACTTC. The chain joins TRBV7-2 to TRBJ2-5; unclear D gene. This CDR3 is built from 13 residues. The germline V gene has CDR1 SGHTA and CDR2 FQGNSA. V lost 1 base and J 9 bases, leaving 12 bases between the germline ends.

The CDR3 DNA follows: TGTGCCAGCAGTCCTACCTCCGTGGTGGCTTTCTTT. Translation gives CASSPTSVVAFF. The chain recombines TRBV11-2 with TRBJ1-1; D call uncertain. Deletions cut 6 bases from V and 11 bases from J, with 16 bases between. The CDR3 spans 12 residues. Looked up from germline, CDR1 is SGHAT and CDR2 is FQNNGV.

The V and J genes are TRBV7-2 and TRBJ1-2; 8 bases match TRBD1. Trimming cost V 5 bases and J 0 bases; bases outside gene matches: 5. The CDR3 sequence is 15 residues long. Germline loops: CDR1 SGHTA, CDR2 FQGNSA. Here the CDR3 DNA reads TGTGCCAGCAGCAGGGGACAGGAGTCTAACTATGGCTACACCTTC. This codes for CASSRGQESNYGYTF.

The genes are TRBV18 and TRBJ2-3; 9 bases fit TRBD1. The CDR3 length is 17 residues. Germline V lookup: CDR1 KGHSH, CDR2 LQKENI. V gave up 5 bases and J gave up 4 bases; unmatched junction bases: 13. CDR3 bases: TGTGCCAGCTCAACGCGGACAGGGGTTGCCCCCGCAGATACGCAGTATTTT. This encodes CASSTRTGVAPADTQYF.

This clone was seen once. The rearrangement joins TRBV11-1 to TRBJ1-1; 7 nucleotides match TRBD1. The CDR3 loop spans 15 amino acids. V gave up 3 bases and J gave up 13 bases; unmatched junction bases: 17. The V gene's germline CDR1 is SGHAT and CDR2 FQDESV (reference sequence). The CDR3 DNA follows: TGTGCCAGCAGCTTCCGACAGGGCGAAGGCTGGACGGGTTTCTTT. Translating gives CASSFRQGEGWTGFF.

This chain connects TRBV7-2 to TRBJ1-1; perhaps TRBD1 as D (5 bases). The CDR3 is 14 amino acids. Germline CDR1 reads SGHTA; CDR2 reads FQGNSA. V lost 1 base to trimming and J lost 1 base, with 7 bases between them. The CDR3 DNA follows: TGTGCCAGCAGCTTAGAGGGGTGGAACACTGAAGCTTTCTTT. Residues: CASSLEGWNTEAFF.

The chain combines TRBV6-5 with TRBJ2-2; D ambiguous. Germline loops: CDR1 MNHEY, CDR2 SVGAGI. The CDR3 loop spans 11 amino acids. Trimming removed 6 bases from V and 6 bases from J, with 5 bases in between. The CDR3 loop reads CASSMSGELFF. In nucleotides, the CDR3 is TGTGCCAGCAGCATGTCCGGGGAGCTGTTTTTT.

CDR3 sequence: CASSIGGRVGQFF. CDR3 coding DNA: TGTGCCAGTAGTATAGGAGGGAGGGTTGGGCAGTTCTTC. This chain connects TRBV19 to TRBJ2-1, with 7 bases that match TRBD2. The ends lost 1 base at V and 12 bases at J; junction bases unmatched: 6. The CDR3 loop spans 13 amino acids. Germline V lookup: CDR1 LNHDA, CDR2 SQIVND (reference sequence).

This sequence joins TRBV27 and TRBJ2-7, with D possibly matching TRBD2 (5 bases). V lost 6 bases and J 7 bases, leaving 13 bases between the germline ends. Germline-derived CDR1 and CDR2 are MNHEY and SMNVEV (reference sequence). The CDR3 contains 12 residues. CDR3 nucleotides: TGTGCCAGCAGCGCCCCCCGGGGAGAGCAGTACTTC. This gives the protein CASSAPRGEQYF.

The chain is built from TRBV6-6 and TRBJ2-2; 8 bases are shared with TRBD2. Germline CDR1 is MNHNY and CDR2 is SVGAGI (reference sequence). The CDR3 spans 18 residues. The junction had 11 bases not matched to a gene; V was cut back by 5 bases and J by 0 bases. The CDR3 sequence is CASSRRGSGGPNTGELFF. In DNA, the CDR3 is TGTGCCAGCAGTCGCCGGGGGAGCGGGGGACCGAACACCGGGGAGCTGTTTTTT.

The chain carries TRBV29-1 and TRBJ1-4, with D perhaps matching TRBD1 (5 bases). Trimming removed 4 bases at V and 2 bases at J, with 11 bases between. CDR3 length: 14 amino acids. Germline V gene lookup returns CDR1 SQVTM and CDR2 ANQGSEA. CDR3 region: CSVVDGGTNEKLFF. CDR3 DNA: TGCAGCGTTGTGGATGGGGGGACTAATGAAAAACTGTTTTTT.

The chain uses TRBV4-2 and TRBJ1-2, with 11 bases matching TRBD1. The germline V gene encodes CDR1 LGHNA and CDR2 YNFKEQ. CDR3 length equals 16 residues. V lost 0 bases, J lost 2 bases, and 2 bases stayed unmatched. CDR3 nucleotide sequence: TGTGCCAGCAGCCAAGAGGACAGGGGGCTCAACTATGGCTACACCTTC. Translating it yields CASSQEDRGLNYGYTF.

The CDR3 sequence: CASSQGGQPQHF. The CDR3 region has the DNA TGTGCCAGCAGTCAGGGGGGACAGCCCCAGCATTTT. This chain links TRBV2 with TRBJ1-5; 7 nucleotides align to TRBD1. The CDR3 length is 12 residues. The germline V gene encodes CDR1 SNHLY and CDR2 FYNNEI. The V segment lost 5 bases and the J segment 7 bases; nucleotides outside the gene matches: 2.

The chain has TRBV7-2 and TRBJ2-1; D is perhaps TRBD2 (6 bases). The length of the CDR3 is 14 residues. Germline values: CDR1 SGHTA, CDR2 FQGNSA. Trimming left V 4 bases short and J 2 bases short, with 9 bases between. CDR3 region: CASSSDYTYNEQFF. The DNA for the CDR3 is TGTGCCAGCAGCTCGGACTATACCTACAATGAGCAGTTCTTC.

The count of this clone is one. The CDR3 is CASSVTGTGGEKLFF. CDR3 nucleotide sequence: TGTGCCAGTAGTGTGACCGGGACAGGGGGTGAAAAACTGTTTTTT. The chain couples TRBV19 to TRBJ1-4; 11 bases align to TRBD1. The CDR3 loop spans 15 amino acids. V lost 5 bases and J lost 7; bases outside the gene matches: 6. Germline CDR1 is LNHDA and CDR2 is SQIVND (reference sequence).

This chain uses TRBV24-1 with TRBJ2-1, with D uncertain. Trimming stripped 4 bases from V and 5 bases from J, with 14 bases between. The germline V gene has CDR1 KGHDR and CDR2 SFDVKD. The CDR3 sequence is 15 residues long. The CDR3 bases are TGTGCCACCAGTGACCGCAATACTTACCACAATGAGCAGTTCTTC. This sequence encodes CATSDRNTYHNEQFF.

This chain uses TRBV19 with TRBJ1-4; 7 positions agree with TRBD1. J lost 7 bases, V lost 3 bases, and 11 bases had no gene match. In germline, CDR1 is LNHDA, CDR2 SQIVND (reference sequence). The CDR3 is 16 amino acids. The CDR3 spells CASSMGTVQSIEKLFF. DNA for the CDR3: TGTGCCAGTAGTATGGGGACAGTTCAAAGTATTGAAAAACTGTTTTTT.

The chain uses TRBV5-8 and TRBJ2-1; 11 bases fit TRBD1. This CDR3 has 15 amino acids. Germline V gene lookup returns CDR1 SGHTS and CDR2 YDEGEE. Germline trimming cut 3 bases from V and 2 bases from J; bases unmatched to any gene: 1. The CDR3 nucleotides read TGTGCCAGCAGCTCGGACAGGGGGCCCTACAATGAGCAGTTCTTC. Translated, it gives CASSSDRGPYNEQFF.